This T cell receptor beta chain was captured in a study of cytomegalovirus exposure and HLA in healthy donors. Study-wide findings and caveats: Links to common viral pathogens appeared, in a later analysis, for several of the most significant clusters.

Germline CDR1 and CDR2: LNHNV and YYDKDF (reference sequence). The CDR3 sequence is 15 residues long. It was with 60 Vbeta and 13 Jbeta primers that the PCR ran. Using immunoSEQ multiplex PCR, the repertoire was profiled, and TCRdb retains in-frame clones only, with some absent. The table records 150,000 to 200,000 clones, 82% of them present only once. Concerning this clone: The antigen is unknown. Germline and junction disagree at one end, which may indicate a read error.

The J gene is TRBJ1-3, the V gene TRBV15; TRBD1 matches at 7 bases. Sequenced sample: PBMCs. The TCR originated in a woman aged 18-29 years in good health and CMV-seronegative. For the CDR3, the DNA is TGTGCCACCGGCAGAACAGGGGCATCGTCAAACACCATATATTTT. Its protein is CATGRTGASSNTIYF. Variable domain in full (rest from reference TRBV15 and TRBJ1-3): DAMVIQNPRYQVTQFGKPVTLSCSQTLNHNVMYWYQQKSSQAPKLLFHYYDKDFNNEADTPDNFQSRRPNTSFCFLDIRSPGLGDTAMYLCATGRTGASSNTIYFGEGSWLTVV.